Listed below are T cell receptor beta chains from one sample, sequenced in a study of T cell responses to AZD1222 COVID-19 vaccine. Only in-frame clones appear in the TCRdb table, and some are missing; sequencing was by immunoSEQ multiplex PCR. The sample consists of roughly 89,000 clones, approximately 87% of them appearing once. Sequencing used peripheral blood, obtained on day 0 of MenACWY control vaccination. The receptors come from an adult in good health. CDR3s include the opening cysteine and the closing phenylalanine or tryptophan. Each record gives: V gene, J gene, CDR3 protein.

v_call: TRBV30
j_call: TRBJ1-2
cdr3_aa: CAWSAAEGGIYGYTF

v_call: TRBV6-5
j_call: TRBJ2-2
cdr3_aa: CASSSQGAGELFF

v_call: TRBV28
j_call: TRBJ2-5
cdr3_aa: CASSLLGAGETQYF

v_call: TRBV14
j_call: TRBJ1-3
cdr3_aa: CASSQVHRRNTIYF

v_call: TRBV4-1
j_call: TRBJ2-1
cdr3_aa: CASSHSGTSVGNEQFF

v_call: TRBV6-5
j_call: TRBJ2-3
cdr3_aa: CASSYQREGTDTQYF

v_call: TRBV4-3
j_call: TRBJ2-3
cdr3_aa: CASSQAARDTDTQYF

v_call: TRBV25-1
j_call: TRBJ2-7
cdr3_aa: CASSVGQGASYEQYF

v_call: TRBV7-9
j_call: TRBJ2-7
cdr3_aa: CASSNNNRGAYEQYF

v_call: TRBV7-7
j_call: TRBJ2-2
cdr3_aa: CASSRGPANTGELFF